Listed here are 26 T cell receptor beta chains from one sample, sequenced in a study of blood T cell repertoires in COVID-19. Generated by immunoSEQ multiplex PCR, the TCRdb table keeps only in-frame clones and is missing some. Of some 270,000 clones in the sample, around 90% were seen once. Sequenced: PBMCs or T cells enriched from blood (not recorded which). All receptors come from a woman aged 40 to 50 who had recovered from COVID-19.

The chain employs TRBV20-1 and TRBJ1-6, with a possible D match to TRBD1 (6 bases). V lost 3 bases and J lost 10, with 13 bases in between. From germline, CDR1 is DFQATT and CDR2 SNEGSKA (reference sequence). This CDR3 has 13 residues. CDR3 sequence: CSASFPGGSPLHF. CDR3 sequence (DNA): TGCAGTGCTAGTTTCCCGGGGGGCTCACCCCTCCACTTT.

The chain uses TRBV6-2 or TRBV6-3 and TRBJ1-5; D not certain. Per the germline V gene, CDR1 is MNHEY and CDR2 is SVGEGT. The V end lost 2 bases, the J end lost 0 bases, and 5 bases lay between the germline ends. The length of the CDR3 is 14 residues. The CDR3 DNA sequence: TGTGCCAGCAGTTACAGCTATAGCAATCAGCCCCAGCATTTT. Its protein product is CASSYSYSNQPQHF.

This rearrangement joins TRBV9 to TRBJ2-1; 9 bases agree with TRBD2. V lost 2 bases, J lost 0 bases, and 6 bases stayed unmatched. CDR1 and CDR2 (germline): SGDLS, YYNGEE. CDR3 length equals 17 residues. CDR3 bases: TGTGCCAGCAGCGTGGGCGGGGGGGCTCCCTCCTACAATGAGCAGTTCTTC. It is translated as CASSVGGGAPSYNEQFF.

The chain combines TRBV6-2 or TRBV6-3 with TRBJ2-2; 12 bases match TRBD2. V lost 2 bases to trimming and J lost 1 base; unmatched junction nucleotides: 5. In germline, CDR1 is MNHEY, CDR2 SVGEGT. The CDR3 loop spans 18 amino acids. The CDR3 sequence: CASSYRRTSGKNTGELFF. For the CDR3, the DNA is TGTGCCAGCAGTTACCGGCGGACTAGCGGGAAGAACACCGGGGAGCTGTTTTTT.

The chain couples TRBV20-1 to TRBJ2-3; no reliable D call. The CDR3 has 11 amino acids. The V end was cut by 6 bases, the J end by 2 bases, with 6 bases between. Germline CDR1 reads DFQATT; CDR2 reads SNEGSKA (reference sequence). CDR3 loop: CSASSTDTQYF. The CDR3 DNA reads TGCAGTGCGAGCTCCACAGATACGCAGTATTTT.

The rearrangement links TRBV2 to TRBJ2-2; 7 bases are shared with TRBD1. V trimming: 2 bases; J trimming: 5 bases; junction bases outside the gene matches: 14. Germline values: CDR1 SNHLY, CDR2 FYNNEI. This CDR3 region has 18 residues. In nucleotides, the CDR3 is TGTGCCAGCAGTGAACCTATGACAGGGTACGTTAGGACCGGGGAGCTGTTTTTT. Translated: CASSEPMTGYVRTGELFF.

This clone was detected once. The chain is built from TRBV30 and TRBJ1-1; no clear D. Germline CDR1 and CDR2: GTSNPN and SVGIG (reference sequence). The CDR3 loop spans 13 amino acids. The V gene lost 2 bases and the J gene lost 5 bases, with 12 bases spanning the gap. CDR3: CAWSMSGGTEAFF. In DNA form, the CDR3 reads TGTGCCTGGAGTATGTCGGGAGGTACTGAAGCTTTCTTT.

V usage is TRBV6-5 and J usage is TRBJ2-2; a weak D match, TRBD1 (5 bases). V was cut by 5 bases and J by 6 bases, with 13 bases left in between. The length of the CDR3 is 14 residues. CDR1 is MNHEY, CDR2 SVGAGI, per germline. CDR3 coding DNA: TGTGCCAGCAGTCCAGGGTTGGTGTCCGGGGAGCTGTTTTTT. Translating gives CASSPGLVSGELFF.

CDR3 residues: CASRPGQSSPLHF. The CDR3 DNA reads as TGTGCCAGCAGGCCGGGACAGAGTTCACCCCTCCACTTT. This chain uses TRBV2 with TRBJ1-6, with 7 bases identical to TRBD1. Germline V gene lookup returns CDR1 SNHLY and CDR2 FYNNEI. This CDR3 spans 13 amino acids. V gave up 6 bases and J gave up 9 bases; unmatched junction bases: 5.

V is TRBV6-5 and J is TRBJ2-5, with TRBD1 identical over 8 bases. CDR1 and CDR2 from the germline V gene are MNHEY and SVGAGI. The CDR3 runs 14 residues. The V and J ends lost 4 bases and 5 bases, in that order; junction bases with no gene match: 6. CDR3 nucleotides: TGTGCCAGCAGTTGGGACAGGTCGGGGGAGACCCAGTACTTC. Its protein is CASSWDRSGETQYF.

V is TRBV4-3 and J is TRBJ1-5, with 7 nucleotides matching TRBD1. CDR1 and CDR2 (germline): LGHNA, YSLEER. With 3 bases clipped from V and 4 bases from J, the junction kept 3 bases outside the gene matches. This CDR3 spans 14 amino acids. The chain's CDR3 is CASSHETGNQPQHF. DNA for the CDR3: TGCGCCAGCAGCCACGAGACAGGGAATCAGCCCCAGCATTTT.

CDR3: CASTTLGGRGETQYF. The CDR3 DNA reads as TGTGCCAGCACCACTTTAGGCGGGAGGGGAGAGACCCAGTACTTC. This rearrangement joins TRBV7-9 to TRBJ2-5; TRBD2 matches at 9 bases. CDR3 length equals 15 residues. Trimming cost V 7 bases and J 4 bases; bases outside gene matches: 10. Germline CDR1 is SEHNR and CDR2 is FQNEAQ (reference sequence). Full variable domain (missing parts from reference TRBV7-9 and TRBJ2-5): DTGVSQNPRHKITKRGQNVTFRCDPISEHNRLYWYRQTLGQGPEFLTYFQNEAQLEKSRLLSDRFSAERPKGSFSTLEIQRTEQGDSAMYLCASTTLGGRGETQYFGPGTRLLVL.

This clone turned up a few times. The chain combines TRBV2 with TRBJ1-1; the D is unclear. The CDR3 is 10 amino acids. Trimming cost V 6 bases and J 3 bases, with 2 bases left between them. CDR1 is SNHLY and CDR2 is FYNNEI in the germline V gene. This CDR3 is CASSYTEAFF. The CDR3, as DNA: TGTGCCAGCAGCTACACTGAAGCTTTCTTT.

CDR3 DNA: TGTGCCAGTACCCGCAGGGACAATCAGCCCCAGCATTTT. This gives the protein CASTRRDNQPQHF. The rearrangement joins TRBV19 to TRBJ1-5, with D tentatively TRBD1 (5 bases). Trimming stripped 7 bases from V and 3 bases from J, with 10 bases between. Germline CDR1 and CDR2: LNHDA and SQIVND (reference sequence). The CDR3 totals 13 residues.

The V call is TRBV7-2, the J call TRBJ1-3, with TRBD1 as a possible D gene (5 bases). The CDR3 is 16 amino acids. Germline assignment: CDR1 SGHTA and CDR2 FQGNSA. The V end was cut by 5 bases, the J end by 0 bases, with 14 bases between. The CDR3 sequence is CASSPTGPFSGNTIYF. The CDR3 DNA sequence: TGTGCCAGCAGCCCCACAGGTCCTTTCTCTGGAAACACCATATATTTT. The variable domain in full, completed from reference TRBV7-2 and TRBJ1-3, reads GAGVSQSPSNKVTEKGKDVELRCDPISGHTALYWYRQSLGQGLEFLIYFQGNSAPDKSGLPSDRFSAERTGGSVSTLTIQRTQQEDSAVYLCASSPTGPFSGNTIYFGEGSWLTVV.

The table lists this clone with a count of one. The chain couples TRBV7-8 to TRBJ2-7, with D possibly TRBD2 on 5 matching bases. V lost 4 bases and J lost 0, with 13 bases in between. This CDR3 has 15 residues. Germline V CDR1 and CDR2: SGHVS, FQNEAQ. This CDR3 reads CASSSWERLSYEQYF. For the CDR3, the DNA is TGTGCCAGCAGCTCGTGGGAGCGTCTCTCCTACGAGCAGTACTTC. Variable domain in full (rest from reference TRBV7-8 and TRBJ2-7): GAGVSQSPRYKVAKRGQDVALRCDPISGHVSLFWYQQALGQGPEFLTYFQNEAQLDKSGLPSDRFFAERPEGSVSTLKIQRTQQEDSAVYLCASSSWERLSYEQYFGPGTRLTVT.

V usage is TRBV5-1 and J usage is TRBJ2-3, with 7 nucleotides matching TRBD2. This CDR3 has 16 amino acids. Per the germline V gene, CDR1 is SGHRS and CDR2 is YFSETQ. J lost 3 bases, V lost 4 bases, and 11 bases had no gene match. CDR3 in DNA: TGCGCCAGCAGCCCGACTCCGACGGGAGGAACAGATACGCAGTATTTT. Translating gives CASSPTPTGGTDTQYF.

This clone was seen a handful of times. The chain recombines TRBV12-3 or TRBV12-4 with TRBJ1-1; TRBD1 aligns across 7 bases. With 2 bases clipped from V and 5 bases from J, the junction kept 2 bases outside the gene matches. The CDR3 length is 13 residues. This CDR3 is CASSLLGQTEAFF. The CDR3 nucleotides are TGTGCCAGCAGTTTATTGGGACAGACTGAAGCTTTCTTT.

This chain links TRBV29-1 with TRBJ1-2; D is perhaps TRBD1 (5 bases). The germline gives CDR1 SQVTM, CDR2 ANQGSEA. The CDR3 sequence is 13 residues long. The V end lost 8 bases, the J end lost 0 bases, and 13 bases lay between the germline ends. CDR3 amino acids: CSLEGLANYGYTF. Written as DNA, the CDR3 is TGCAGCCTAGAGGGACTCGCTAACTATGGCTACACCTTC.

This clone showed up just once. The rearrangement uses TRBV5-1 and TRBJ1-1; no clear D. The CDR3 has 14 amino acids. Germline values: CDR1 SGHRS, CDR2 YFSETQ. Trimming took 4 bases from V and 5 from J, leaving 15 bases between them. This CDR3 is CASSPGLGGTEAFF. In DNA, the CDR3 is TGCGCCAGCAGCCCCGGCTTGGGCGGGACTGAAGCTTTCTTT.

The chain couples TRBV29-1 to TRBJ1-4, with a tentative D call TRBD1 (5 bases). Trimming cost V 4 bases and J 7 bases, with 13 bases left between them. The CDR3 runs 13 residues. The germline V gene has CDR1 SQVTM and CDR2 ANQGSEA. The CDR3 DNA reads TGCAGCGTTGTCGACGACGGGGGTGAAAAACTGTTTTTT. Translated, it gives CSVVDDGGEKLFF.

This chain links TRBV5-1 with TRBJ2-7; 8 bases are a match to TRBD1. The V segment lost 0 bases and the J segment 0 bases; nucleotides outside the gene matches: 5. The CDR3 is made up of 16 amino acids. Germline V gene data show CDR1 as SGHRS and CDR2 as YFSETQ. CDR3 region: CASSLDVGTGSYEQYF. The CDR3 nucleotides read TGCGCCAGCAGCTTGGATGTCGGGACAGGCTCCTACGAGCAGTACTTC.

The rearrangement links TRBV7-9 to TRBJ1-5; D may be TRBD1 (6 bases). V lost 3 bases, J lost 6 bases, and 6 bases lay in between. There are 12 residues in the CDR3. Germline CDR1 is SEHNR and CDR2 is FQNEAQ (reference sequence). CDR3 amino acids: CASSLDSQPQHF. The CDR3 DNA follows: TGTGCCAGCAGCTTGGACAGTCAGCCCCAGCATTTT. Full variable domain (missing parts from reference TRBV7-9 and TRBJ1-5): DTGVSQNPRHKITKRGQNVTFRCDPISEHNRLYWYRQTLGQGPEFLTYFQNEAQLEKSRLLSDRFSAERPKGSFSTLEIQRTEQGDSAMYLCASSLDSQPQHFGDGTRLSIL.

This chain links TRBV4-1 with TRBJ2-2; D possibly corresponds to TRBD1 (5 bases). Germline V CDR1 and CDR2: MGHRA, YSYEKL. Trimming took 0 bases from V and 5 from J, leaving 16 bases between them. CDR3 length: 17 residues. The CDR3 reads CASSQEGSPSGTGELFF. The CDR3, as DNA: TGCGCCAGCAGCCAAGAAGGATCCCCCTCAGGGACCGGGGAGCTGTTTTTT.

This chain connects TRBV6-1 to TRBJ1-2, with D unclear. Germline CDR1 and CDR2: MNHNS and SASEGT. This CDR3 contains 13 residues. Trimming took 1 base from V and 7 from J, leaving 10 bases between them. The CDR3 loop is CASSEGQSLGYTF. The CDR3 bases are TGTGCCAGCAGTGAAGGACAAAGCCTTGGCTACACCTTC.

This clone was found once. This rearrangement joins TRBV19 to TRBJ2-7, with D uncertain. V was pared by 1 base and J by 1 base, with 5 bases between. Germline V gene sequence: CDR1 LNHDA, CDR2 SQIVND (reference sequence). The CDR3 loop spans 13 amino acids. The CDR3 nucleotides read TGTGCCAGTAGTATAGGGCTTTCCTACGAGCAGTACTTC. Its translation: CASSIGLSYEQYF.